The subject of this entry is one T cell receptor (beta chain). The authors' processing: How many nucleated cells were present was estimated from reference gene primer amplification. Clones were sequenced by immunoSEQ multiplex PCR, and TCRdb holds only the in-frame ones, with some missing. D and trimming were read from the DNA, whereas the V and J calls and clone size are those reported in that table. Among fewer than 300,000 clones listed, approximately 81% were seen once. This sample stems from a study of blood T cell repertoires in COVID-19. Looking at the study overall: Italy, Spain and the United States were the sources of the convalescent and acute COVID-19 samples. PBMCs, B-cell-depleted T cells, or T cells provided the cDNA or gDNA that made up the material.

The receptor comes from an older woman with active or convalescent COVID-19. Input material: peripheral blood.

The CDR3 nucleotides are TGTGCCAGTAGTATCCGGGACAGAGGGTCAGGCACTGAAGCTTTCTTT. Encoded protein: CASSIRDRGSGTEAFF. The chain combines TRBV19 with TRBJ1-1, with 7 bases matching TRBD1. This CDR3 is built from 16 residues. The junction had 11 bases not matched to a gene; V was cut back by 3 bases and J by 4 bases. The germline V gene has CDR1 LNHDA and CDR2 SQIVND (reference sequence).